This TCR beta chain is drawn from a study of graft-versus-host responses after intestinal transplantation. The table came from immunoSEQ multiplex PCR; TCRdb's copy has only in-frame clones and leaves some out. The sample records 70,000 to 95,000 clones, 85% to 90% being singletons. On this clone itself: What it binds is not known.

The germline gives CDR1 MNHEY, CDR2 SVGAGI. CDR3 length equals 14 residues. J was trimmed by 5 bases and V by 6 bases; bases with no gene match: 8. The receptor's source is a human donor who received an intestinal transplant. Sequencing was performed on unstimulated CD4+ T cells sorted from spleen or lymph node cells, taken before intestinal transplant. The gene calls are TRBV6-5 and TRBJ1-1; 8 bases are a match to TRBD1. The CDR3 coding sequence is TGTGCCAGCAGACCAGGGGGCCGGGGGACTGAAGCTTTCTTT. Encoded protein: CASRPGGRGTEAFF.